The 27 T cell receptor beta chains listed next were all sequenced from one sample in a study of blood T cell repertoires in COVID-19. Method: immunoSEQ multiplex PCR; TCRdb's copy keeps in-frame clones and lacks some. The data hold approximately 120,000 clones, with over 70% observed a single time. The sequenced sample was peripheral blood. The receptors were gathered from a human donor in a cohort sampled during active or convalescent COVID-19.

This sequence joins TRBV6-6 and TRBJ2-7; TRBD1 agrees at 9 bases. V lost 0 bases and J lost 4; bases outside the gene matches: 7. CDR3 length: 16 residues. Germline V lookup: CDR1 MNHNY, CDR2 SVGAGI (reference sequence). The CDR3 loop reads CASSYSLTGGKYEQYF. The CDR3 region has the DNA TGTGCCAGCAGTTACTCCCTGACAGGGGGAAAATACGAGCAGTACTTC.

This chain links TRBV19 with TRBJ2-5, with D tentatively TRBD2 (5 bases). The CDR3 loop spans 15 amino acids. The V end was cut by 5 bases, the J end by 1 base, with 14 bases between. Germline CDR1 is LNHDA and CDR2 is SQIVND (reference sequence). CDR3 DNA: TGTGCCAGTAGTCCATGGACTGAATTCCAAGAGACCCAGTACTTC. This encodes CASSPWTEFQETQYF.

This chain uses TRBV27 with TRBJ2-2; TRBD2 might be the D (6 bases). The CDR3 spans 16 residues. V shed 6 bases and J shed 5 bases, with 19 bases lying between them. Germline-derived CDR1 and CDR2 are MNHEY and SMNVEV (reference sequence). The CDR3 DNA reads as TGTGCCAGCAGCCGCAAATGGGGTGGGGGGACCGGGGAGCTGTTTTTT. Amino acid sequence: CASSRKWGGGTGELFF.

This clone was seen more than once but under ten times. This rearrangement joins TRBV23-1 to TRBJ2-5, with a weak D call TRBD1 (6 bases). TRBV23-1 is classed as an ORF, of uncertain function. Trimming took off 2 bases at V and 3 bases at J, with 13 bases between the two ends. The CDR3 is made up of 15 amino acids. CDR3 sequence: CASSQRFGQKETQYF. CDR3 nucleotides: TGCGCCAGCAGTCAAAGGTTTGGACAGAAAGAGACCCAGTACTTC.

This clone was observed a single time. The gene calls are TRBV19 and TRBJ1-4; 8 bases are shared with TRBD1. Trimming removed 2 bases from V and 7 bases from J; junction bases left unmatched: 9. The CDR3 runs 16 residues. Germline-derived CDR1 and CDR2 are LNHDA and SQIVND (reference sequence). The CDR3, as DNA: TGTGCCAGTAGTATATCCCCAGGGGGCTCAGGTGAAAAACTGTTTTTT. Protein: CASSISPGGSGEKLFF.

The genes are TRBV3-1 (or the pseudogene TRBV3-2) and TRBJ2-7, with 11 bases lining up with TRBD2. The germline V gene encodes CDR1 LGHDT and CDR2 YNNKEL (reference sequence). Losses at the gene ends were 0 bases for V and 5 bases for J; bases not matched to a gene: 9. There are 17 residues in the CDR3. The CDR3 DNA reads TGTGCCAGCAGCCAAGATCATCCTAGCGGGAGGCTCGACGAGCAGTACTTC. As protein: CASSQDHPSGRLDEQYF.

This rearrangement joins TRBV7-2 to TRBJ1-6; D gene uncertain. Trimming pared 0 bases from V and 14 bases from J, leaving 11 bases between. Looked up from germline, CDR1 is SGHTA and CDR2 is FQGNSA. The CDR3 contains 13 residues. In DNA form, the CDR3 reads TGTGCCAGCAGCTTAGCCCACCGGCAGGCCCTCCACTTT. As protein: CASSLAHRQALHF.

The rearrangement uses TRBV20-1 and TRBJ1-1; D may be TRBD1 (6 bases). The length of the CDR3 is 11 residues. The germline gives CDR1 DFQATT, CDR2 SNEGSKA (reference sequence). V was clipped by 6 bases and J by 7 bases, with 12 bases between them. As DNA, the CDR3 is TGCAGTGCGCGGACAGTGCTTGAAGCTTTCTTT. Translating gives CSARTVLEAFF.

This chain joins TRBV7-2 and TRBJ1-3; possible D gene TRBD1, 5 bases. The CDR3 runs to 14 residues. Germline CDR1 and CDR2: SGHTA and FQGNSA. V lost 6 bases and J lost 0, with 9 bases in between. The CDR3 sequence is CASSRQYSGNTIYF. CDR3 sequence (DNA): TGTGCCAGCAGTCGACAGTACTCTGGAAACACCATATATTTT.

This chain uses TRBV14 with TRBJ2-7, with a weak D call TRBD2 (7 bases). Trimming cost V 0 bases and J 0 bases, with 12 bases left between them. The CDR3 totals 16 residues. The V gene's germline CDR1 is SGHDN and CDR2 FVKESK. CDR3 sequence: CASSQDRGAYSYEQYF. DNA for the CDR3: TGTGCCAGCAGCCAAGATCGGGGGGCTTACTCCTACGAGCAGTACTTC.

Concerning this clone itself: A junction boundary mismatches the germline segment, possibly from a read error. Distinct nucleotide sequences in the sample also encode this CDR3. This chain uses TRBV5-8 with TRBJ1-2; D is unclear. The CDR3 contains 13 residues. Germline V gene lookup returns CDR1 SGHTS and CDR2 YDEGEE. DNA for the CDR3: TGTGCCAGCAGCCGCGGGAAAAACTATGGTTACACCTTC. Protein product: CASSRGKNYGYTF.

This clone was counted only a few times. The chain links TRBV6-5 to TRBJ2-7; a possible D gene is TRBD2 (5 bases). V dropped 5 bases and J dropped 9 bases, with 11 bases sitting between them. The V gene's germline CDR1 is MNHEY and CDR2 SVGAGI. The CDR3 length is 11 residues. The DNA for the CDR3 is TGTGCCAGCAGTACCGGGGTAGCGCAGTACTTC. Protein product: CASSTGVAQYF.

The chain couples TRBV28 to TRBJ2-2; 11 bases map to TRBD2. J gave up 1 base and V 5 bases, and 9 bases lay outside the gene matches. The germline V gene has CDR1 MDHEN and CDR2 SYDVKM. CDR3 size: 18 residues. CDR3 DNA sequence: TGTGCCAGCAGTCCAGTAATAACTAGCGGGAGGAACACCGGGGAGCTGTTTTTT. It is translated as CASSPVITSGRNTGELFF.

This clone was observed a single time. J is TRBJ1-1 and V is TRBV7-2; a weak D match, TRBD1 (5 bases). Germline CDR1 reads SGHTA; CDR2 reads FQGNSA. Trimming removed 3 bases from V and 3 bases from J, with 11 bases in between. This CDR3 comprises 14 residues. The chain's CDR3 is CASSLGGVDTEAFF. CDR3 sequence (DNA): TGTGCCAGCAGCTTGGGGGGAGTGGACACTGAAGCTTTCTTT.

The gene calls are TRBV11-3 and TRBJ2-7, with no clear D. The CDR3 has 13 residues. The germline gives CDR1 SGHNT, CDR2 YENEEA. The V end was cut by 5 bases, the J end by 6 bases, with 14 bases between. The chain's CDR3 is CASSKERFGEQYF. DNA of the CDR3: TGTGCCAGCAGCAAGGAGAGGTTCGGCGAGCAGTACTTC.

DNA of the CDR3: TGCGCCAGCAGCCATGACTGGGATACGCAGTATTTT. It specifies CASSHDWDTQYF. V and J are TRBV5-1 and TRBJ2-3; D is unclear. The CDR3 spans 12 residues. Trimming shortened V by 4 bases and J by 6 bases, and 9 bases separated the two germline ends. The germline V gene encodes CDR1 SGHRS and CDR2 YFSETQ. Together with reference TRBV5-1 and TRBJ2-3, the CDR3 gives the full variable domain: KAGVTQTPRYLIKTRGQQVTLSCSPISGHRSVSWYQQTPGQGLQFLFEYFSETQRNKGNFPGRFSGRQFSNSRSEMNVSTLELGDSALYLCASSHDWDTQYFGPGTRLTVL.

V gene TRBV4-3 combines with J gene TRBJ1-2, with D perhaps matching TRBD1 (5 bases). Trimming cost V 0 bases and J 4 bases, with 12 bases left between them. The CDR3 runs 15 residues. CDR1 LGHNA and CDR2 YSLEER come from the germline V gene. The CDR3 region has the DNA TGCGCCAGCAGCCAAGAAGGGGTTAATTCCTATGGCTACACCTTC. Its protein is CASSQEGVNSYGYTF.

The chain carries TRBV5-1 and TRBJ2-5, with 8 positions matching TRBD2. V lost 0 bases to trimming and J lost 5 bases; unmatched junction nucleotides: 6. Germline V gene lookup returns CDR1 SGHRS and CDR2 YFSETQ. This CDR3 has 15 residues. Here the CDR3 reads CASSLAGGAGETQYF. CDR3 coding DNA: TGCGCCAGCAGCTTGGCCGGGGGGGCAGGGGAGACCCAGTACTTC.

This clone was seen more than once but under ten times. The V and J genes are TRBV4-3 and TRBJ1-2, with D maybe TRBD1 (6 bases). The CDR3 totals 17 residues. Per germline, CDR1 LGHNA and CDR2 YSLEER. V lost 0 bases to trimming and J lost 4 bases, with 18 bases between them. For the CDR3, the DNA is TGCGCCAGCAGCCAAGATGACCTCGGTACAGGGCTCTATGGCTACACCTTC. It encodes CASSQDDLGTGLYGYTF.

This clone was counted a few times. The chain combines TRBV7-2 with TRBJ1-4; weak D call: TRBD1 (5 bases). Germline lookup yields CDR1 SGHTA and CDR2 FQGNSA. CDR3 length: 14 residues. Trimming took off 3 bases at V and 5 bases at J, with 10 bases between the two ends. CDR3 in DNA: TGTGCCAGCAGCTTGTCAGGGCAGAATGAAAAACTGTTTTTT. It yields the protein CASSLSGQNEKLFF.

The chain couples TRBV9 to TRBJ1-4; the match to TRBD1 covers 11 bases. Germline V gene data show CDR1 as SGDLS and CDR2 as YYNGEE. There are 15 residues in the CDR3. V dropped 2 bases and J dropped 8; count of bases not matched to a gene: 5. For the CDR3, the DNA is TGTGCCAGCAGCGTTTGGGGACAGGGGGGAGAAAAACTGTTTTTT. Its translation is CASSVWGQGGEKLFF.

V usage is TRBV5-6 and J usage is TRBJ1-2, with D uncertain. The CDR3 is 13 amino acids. V lost 5 bases and J lost 8, with 16 bases in between. CDR1 SGHDT and CDR2 YYEEEE come from the germline V gene. The CDR3 reads CASSNRQAGGYTF. As DNA, the CDR3 is TGTGCCAGCAGTAATAGGCAGGCTGGGGGCTACACCTTC.

This chain uses TRBV25-1 with TRBJ2-3, with TRBD2 matching over 8 bases. Germline CDR1 is MGHDK and CDR2 is SYGVNS. The ends lost 1 base at V and 5 bases at J; junction bases unmatched: 5. The CDR3 runs to 15 residues. The CDR3 bases are TGTGCCAGCAGTGAATTCGCCGCGGGGGGAGATACGCAGTATTTT. Protein: CASSEFAAGGDTQYF.

The V gene is TRBV6-2 or TRBV6-3, the J gene TRBJ2-3; D is unresolved. This CDR3 comprises 14 residues. V was shortened by 5 bases and J by 5 bases, with 14 bases between the two germline ends. Germline CDR1 and CDR2: MNHEY and SVGEGT. CDR3 nucleotide sequence: TGTGCCAGCAGTATCGGTCAAAGTGTAGATACGCAGTATTTT. Protein product: CASSIGQSVDTQYF.

The chain employs TRBV27 and TRBJ2-3; D gene ambiguous. CDR1 and CDR2 (germline): MNHEY, SMNVEV (reference sequence). V lost 6 bases, J lost 4 bases, and 8 bases lay in between. This CDR3 contains 12 residues. This CDR3 reads CASSPRADTQYF. Here the CDR3 DNA reads TGTGCCAGCAGCCCCCGCGCAGATACGCAGTATTTT.

The chain carries TRBV3-1 (or the pseudogene TRBV3-2) and TRBJ1-2, with TRBD1 as a possible D gene (6 bases). This CDR3 is 13 amino acids long. Germline CDR1 and CDR2: LGHDT and YNNKEL (reference sequence). Trimming stripped 5 bases from V and 7 bases from J, with 14 bases between. In DNA form, the CDR3 reads TGTGCCAGCAGCAGAGGGGGGGGCTCTGGCTACACCTTC. Protein sequence: CASSRGGGSGYTF.

This clone was counted many times. The chain recombines TRBV19 with TRBJ2-3; TRBD2 aligns across 10 bases. The J segment lost 1 base and the V segment lost 4 bases, leaving 8 bases of the junction unmatched. Germline V CDR1 and CDR2: LNHDA, SQIVND (reference sequence). The CDR3 sequence is 17 residues long. The CDR3 protein is CASSTSLLAGGTDTQYF. The DNA for the CDR3 is TGTGCCAGTAGTACCTCCCTCCTAGCGGGGGGCACAGATACGCAGTATTTT.